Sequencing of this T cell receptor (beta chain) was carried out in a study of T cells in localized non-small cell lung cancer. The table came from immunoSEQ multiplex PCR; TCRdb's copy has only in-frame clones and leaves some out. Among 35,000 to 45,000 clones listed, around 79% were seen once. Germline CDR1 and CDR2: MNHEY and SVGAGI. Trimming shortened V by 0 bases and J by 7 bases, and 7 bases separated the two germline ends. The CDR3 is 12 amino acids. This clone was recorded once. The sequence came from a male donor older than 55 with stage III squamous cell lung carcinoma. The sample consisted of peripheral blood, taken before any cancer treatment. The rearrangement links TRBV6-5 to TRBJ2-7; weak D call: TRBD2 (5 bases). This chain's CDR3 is CASSYSPGEQYF. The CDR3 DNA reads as TGTGCCAGCAGTTACTCCCCGGGAGAGCAGTACTTC.